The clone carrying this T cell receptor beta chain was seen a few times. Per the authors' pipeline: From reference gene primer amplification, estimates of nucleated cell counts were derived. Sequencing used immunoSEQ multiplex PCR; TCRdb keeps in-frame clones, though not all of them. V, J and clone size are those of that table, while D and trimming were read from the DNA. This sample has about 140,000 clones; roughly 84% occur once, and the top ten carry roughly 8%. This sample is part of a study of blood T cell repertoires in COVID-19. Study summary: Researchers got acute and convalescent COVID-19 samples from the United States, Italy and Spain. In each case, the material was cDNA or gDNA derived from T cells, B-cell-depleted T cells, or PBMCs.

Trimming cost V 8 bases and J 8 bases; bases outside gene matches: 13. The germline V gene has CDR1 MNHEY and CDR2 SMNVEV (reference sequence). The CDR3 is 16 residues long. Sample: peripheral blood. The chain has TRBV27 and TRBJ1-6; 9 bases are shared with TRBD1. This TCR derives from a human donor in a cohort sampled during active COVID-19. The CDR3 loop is CASARSRDRVHSPLHF. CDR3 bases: TGTGCCAGCGCCCGGTCCCGGGACAGGGTTCATTCACCCCTCCACTTT.